A selection of T cell receptor beta chains follows, all from one sample in a study of cytomegalovirus exposure and HLA in healthy donors. The data were produced by immunoSEQ multiplex PCR, yet TCRdb's version contains in-frame clones alone and is incomplete. The data show about 240,000 clones, with about 90% seen just once and 0.95% to 1.5% held by the top ten. Material: PBMCs. The receptors shown here come from a young woman in good health and CMV-seropositive. CDR3s include the opening cysteine and the closing phenylalanine or tryptophan. A D gene is named only where the DNA matches it firmly. Expanded clones are given a class, and other clones once, few, many or no size at all.

V gene: TRBV6-6; J gene: TRBJ2-5; clone size: once; D gene: TRBD1; CDR3 DNA: TGTGCCAGCAGTTACTCTACAGGGGGCGGAGAGACCCAGTACTTC; CDR3 protein: CASSYSTGGGETQYF
V gene: TRBV20-1; J gene: TRBJ2-1; clone size: NA; D gene: NA; CDR3 DNA: TGCAGTGCTAGGGACAGCCTAAACCAGTTCTTC; CDR3 protein: CSARDSLNQFF
V gene: TRBV28; J gene: TRBJ1-5; clone size: NA; D gene: NA; CDR3 DNA: TGTGCCAGCAGTTTGGGCAGAGTTTATCAGCCCCAGCATTTT; CDR3 protein: CASSLGRVYQPQHF
V gene: TRBV21-1; J gene: TRBJ2-2; clone size: NA; D gene: NA; CDR3 DNA: TGTGCCAGCAGTCACGGGACAGGGGGAAACACCGGGGAGCTGTTTTTT; CDR3 protein: CASSHGTGGNTGELFF
V gene: TRBV10-1; J gene: TRBJ2-7; clone size: few; D gene: TRBD1; CDR3 DNA: TGCGCCAGCAGTGGATCGGACAGGCCGAGCTCCTACGAGCAGTACTTC; CDR3 protein: CASSGSDRPSSYEQYF
V gene: TRBV25-1; J gene: TRBJ1-1; clone size: NA; D gene: NA; CDR3 DNA: TGTGCCAGCACATCCGGAGTTTGGCAGGGCACTGAAGCTTTCTTT; CDR3 protein: CASTSGVWQGTEAFF
V gene: TRBV6-1; J gene: TRBJ1-5; clone size: NA; D gene: TRBD1; CDR3 DNA: TGTGCCAGCATCTGGGACAGGGGGACTCAGCCCCAGCATTTT; CDR3 protein: CASIWDRGTQPQHF
V gene: TRBV5-1; J gene: TRBJ1-5; clone size: NA; D gene: NA; CDR3 DNA: TGCGCCAGCAGCTTGGGGAGCGGGACCCCTAGCAATCAGCCCCAGCATTTT; CDR3 protein: CASSLGSGTPSNQPQHF
V gene: TRBV5-4; J gene: TRBJ2-3; clone size: few; D gene: NA; CDR3 DNA: TGTGCCAGCAGCGGCGGGCTAGCACAAGATACGCAGTATTTT; CDR3 protein: CASSGGLAQDTQYF
V gene: TRBV11-2; J gene: TRBJ2-7; clone size: few; D gene: NA; CDR3 DNA: TGTGCCAGCAACCCCGGCAGGGTCTCCTACGAGCAGTACTTC; CDR3 protein: CASNPGRVSYEQYF
V gene: TRBV18; J gene: TRBJ1-4; clone size: NA; D gene: TRBD1; CDR3 DNA: TGTGCCAGCTCACCCGACCGAGCAGGGGGCAGAGAAAAACTGTTTTTT; CDR3 protein: CASSPDRAGGREKLFF
V gene: TRBV25-1; J gene: TRBJ2-7; clone size: NA; D gene: NA; CDR3 DNA: TGTGCCAGCAGTAGGACTGTCGCGGGACAGTCCTACGAGCAGTACTTC; CDR3 protein: CASSRTVAGQSYEQYF
V gene: TRBV5-4; J gene: TRBJ1-5; clone size: few; D gene: NA; CDR3 DNA: TGTGCCAGCAGCTTGGGGGGCCCGGATAGCAATCAGCCCCAGCATTTT; CDR3 protein: CASSLGGPDSNQPQHF
V gene: TRBV25-1; J gene: TRBJ1-1; clone size: NA; D gene: TRBD1; CDR3 DNA: TGTGCCAGCAGTGACGTTGGGACAGGGCTCGCTGAAGCTTTCTTT; CDR3 protein: CASSDVGTGLAEAFF
V gene: TRBV7-9; J gene: TRBJ1-3; clone size: NA; D gene: NA; CDR3 DNA: TGTGCCAGCAGCCTGAGCGCTTACTCTGGAAACACCATATATTTT; CDR3 protein: CASSLSAYSGNTIYF
V gene: TRBV11-2; J gene: TRBJ1-2; clone size: NA; D gene: NA; CDR3 DNA: TGTGCCAGCAGCTTAACAGCTGGCTATGGCTACACCTTC; CDR3 protein: CASSLTAGYGYTF
V gene: TRBV7-9; J gene: TRBJ2-1; clone size: NA; D gene: TRBD2; CDR3 DNA: TGTGCCAGCAGCTTGGGACTAGCGTACTACAATGAGCAGTTCTTC; CDR3 protein: CASSLGLAYYNEQFF
V gene: TRBV5-4; J gene: TRBJ2-2; clone size: NA; D gene: TRBD1; CDR3 DNA: TGTGCCAGCAGCTATCCAGGGGGTGGGACCGGGGAGCTGTTTTTT; CDR3 protein: CASSYPGGGTGELFF
V gene: TRBV6-1; J gene: TRBJ2-5; clone size: once; D gene: NA; CDR3 DNA: TGTGCCAGCACGTTAGCGTGGGCCCAGTACTTC; CDR3 protein: CASTLAWAQYF
V gene: TRBV7-6; J gene: TRBJ2-1; clone size: once; D gene: NA; CDR3 DNA: TGTGCCAGCAGCTCCCACAAACGGGAGCTCAATGAGCAGTTCTTC; CDR3 protein: CASSSHKRELNEQFF
V gene: TRBV6-1; J gene: TRBJ2-5; clone size: NA; D gene: NA; CDR3 DNA: TGTGCCAGCAGTGAAGGTTTTAGATTCTTCGAATCACAAGAGACCCAGTACTTC; CDR3 protein: CASSEGFRFFESQETQYF
V gene: TRBV10-3; J gene: TRBJ2-1; clone size: NA; D gene: TRBD1; CDR3 DNA: TGTGCCATCGACGCCGGGACAGGGGCGAGGAATGAGCAGTTCTTC; CDR3 protein: CAIDAGTGARNEQFF
V gene: TRBV19; J gene: TRBJ1-2; clone size: NA; D gene: TRBD1; CDR3 DNA: TGTGCCAGTACGGGAGACAGGGTTACGAGCTACACCTTC; CDR3 protein: CASTGDRVTSYTF
V gene: TRBV11-2; J gene: TRBJ1-1; clone size: NA; D gene: NA; CDR3 DNA: TGTGCCAGCAGCTTCGTAGTGCCCCCGCAAGCTTTCTTT; CDR3 protein: CASSFVVPPQAFF
V gene: TRBV18; J gene: TRBJ1-2; clone size: few; D gene: NA; CDR3 DNA: TGTGCCAGCTCACCGACTCCCCTATCCCCTTCGGCAGGAGGCTATGGCTACACCTTC; CDR3 protein: CASSPTPLSPSAGGYGYTF
V gene: TRBV7-2; J gene: TRBJ2-1; clone size: few; D gene: NA; CDR3 DNA: TGTGCCAGCGGGGTGGCCGGACTCTCCTACAATGAGCAGTTCTTC; CDR3 protein: CASGVAGLSYNEQFF
V gene: TRBV11-3; J gene: TRBJ2-5; clone size: NA; D gene: TRBD2; CDR3 DNA: TGTGCCAGCAGTCGAGGTATAGCGGGAGCCTCCCAAGAGACCCAGTACTTC; CDR3 protein: CASSRGIAGASQETQYF
V gene: TRBV6-1; J gene: TRBJ2-7; clone size: NA; D gene: NA; CDR3 DNA: TGTGCCGTACCCCAGGGTACGAACTACGAGCAGTACTTC; CDR3 protein: CAVPQGTNYEQYF
V gene: TRBV6-1; J gene: TRBJ2-7; clone size: once; D gene: TRBD1; CDR3 DNA: TGTGCCAGCAGTGAACCGGGACAGGGTTCCTACGAGCAGTACTTC; CDR3 protein: CASSEPGQGSYEQYF
V gene: TRBV7-6; J gene: TRBJ1-5; clone size: NA; D gene: NA; CDR3 DNA: TGTGCCAGCAGCTTACTATCGGGATCCCAGCCCCAGCATTTT; CDR3 protein: CASSLLSGSQPQHF
V gene: TRBV5-6; J gene: TRBJ2-5; clone size: NA; D gene: NA; CDR3 DNA: TGTGCCAGCACCCTCGGGACATCCGAGACCCAGTACTTC; CDR3 protein: CASTLGTSETQYF
V gene: TRBV5-1; J gene: TRBJ2-1; clone size: NA; D gene: NA; CDR3 DNA: TGCGCCAGCAGCTCCAACTACAATGAGCAGTTCTTC; CDR3 protein: CASSSNYNEQFF
V gene: TRBV30; J gene: TRBJ2-7; clone size: once; D gene: TRBD1; CDR3 DNA: TGTGCCGCGGAACAAACAGGGGACGAGCAGTACTTC; CDR3 protein: CAAEQTGDEQYF
V gene: TRBV18; J gene: TRBJ2-1; clone size: NA; D gene: TRBD2; CDR3 DNA: TGTGCCAGCTCACCCGGGACTAGCGGGAGAAGTGAGCAGTTCTTC; CDR3 protein: CASSPGTSGRSEQFF
V gene: TRBV10-2; J gene: TRBJ2-2; clone size: NA; D gene: NA; CDR3 DNA: TGCGCCAGCAGGCCCCCGGGCGGGACCTTCACCGGGGAGCTGTTTTTT; CDR3 protein: CASRPPGGTFTGELFF
V gene: TRBV11-2; J gene: TRBJ2-7; clone size: NA; D gene: NA; CDR3 DNA: TGTGCCAGCAGCTTAGTCCGTGCCAGCTCCTACGAGCAGTACTTC; CDR3 protein: CASSLVRASSYEQYF
V gene: TRBV10-3; J gene: TRBJ2-1; clone size: NA; D gene: TRBD2; CDR3 DNA: TGTGCCATCGAAGGGACTAGCGGGAGCTCCAATGAGCAGTTCTTC; CDR3 protein: CAIEGTSGSSNEQFF
V gene: TRBV30; J gene: TRBJ2-3; clone size: NA; D gene: NA; CDR3 DNA: TGTGCCTGGTTTCGGGACAACCCTTCTAGCACAGATACGCAGTATTTT; CDR3 protein: CAWFRDNPSSTDTQYF
V gene: TRBV10-3; J gene: TRBJ2-5; clone size: NA; D gene: TRBD2; CDR3 DNA: TGTGCCATCAGTGAGTCCGCGGGAGGGGGAGAGACCCAGTACTTC; CDR3 protein: CAISESAGGGETQYF
V gene: TRBV27; J gene: TRBJ2-7; clone size: NA; D gene: TRBD1; CDR3 DNA: TGTGCCAGCAGTTCTCGTCCGGGACAGGGGACCCCCCTAGTGCAGTACTTC; CDR3 protein: CASSSRPGQGTPLVQYF
V gene: TRBV29-1; J gene: TRBJ2-7; clone size: NA; D gene: NA; CDR3 DNA: TGCAGCGCTAACAGGGATAGCTCCTACGAGCAGTACTTC; CDR3 protein: CSANRDSSYEQYF
V gene: TRBV5-1; J gene: TRBJ2-1; clone size: NA; D gene: TRBD2; CDR3 DNA: TGCGCCAGCAGCTCTTATGGCGGGAGGGGGGACAATGAGCAGTTCTTC; CDR3 protein: CASSSYGGRGDNEQFF
V gene: TRBV11-2; J gene: TRBJ2-1; clone size: NA; D gene: NA; CDR3 DNA: TGTGCCAGCAGCTTAGGTGCGGGGTCCTACAATGAGCAGTTCTTC; CDR3 protein: CASSLGAGSYNEQFF
V gene: TRBV5-3; J gene: TRBJ1-4; clone size: few; D gene: NA; CDR3 DNA: TGTGCCAGAAGCTTGGCTAGGGAAGGGGGAATGAAGAAACTGTTTTTT; CDR3 protein: CARSLAREGGMKKLFF
V gene: TRBV7-3; J gene: TRBJ1-1; clone size: NA; D gene: NA; CDR3 DNA: TGTGCCAGCAGCCGTGACAGGAACACTGAAGCTTTCTTT; CDR3 protein: CASSRDRNTEAFF
V gene: TRBV19; J gene: TRBJ1-2; clone size: NA; D gene: NA; CDR3 DNA: TGTGCCAGTAGTACACCACCGAAAAAACCCGGGACACTCGGAGATGGCTACACCTTC; CDR3 protein: CASSTPPKKPGTLGDGYTF
V gene: TRBV5-1; J gene: TRBJ1-2; clone size: NA; D gene: TRBD1; CDR3 DNA: TGCGCCAGCAGCTTGGTTGTGGGACAGGGTATTAGCTACACCTTC; CDR3 protein: CASSLVVGQGISYTF
V gene: TRBV27; J gene: TRBJ2-7; clone size: NA; D gene: NA; CDR3 DNA: TGTGCCAGCAGTTTTGTGGGAGCCCCCTACGAGCAGTACTTC; CDR3 protein: CASSFVGAPYEQYF
V gene: TRBV19; J gene: TRBJ2-5; clone size: NA; D gene: NA; CDR3 DNA: TGTGCCAGTAGTTCGGGACTCCCGGTTTGGACCCAGTACTTC; CDR3 protein: CASSSGLPVWTQYF
V gene: TRBV25-1; J gene: TRBJ2-7; clone size: NA; D gene: TRBD1; CDR3 DNA: TGTGCCAGCAGTGAATCAACAGGGGGCCCCTACGAGCAGTACTTC; CDR3 protein: CASSESTGGPYEQYF
V gene: TRBV18; J gene: TRBJ2-5; clone size: few; D gene: NA; CDR3 DNA: TGTGCCAGCTCACCCCCGGGTCAAGAGACCCAGTACTTC; CDR3 protein: CASSPPGQETQYF
V gene: TRBV5-8; J gene: TRBJ2-7; clone size: NA; D gene: TRBD1; CDR3 DNA: TGTGCCAGCAGCCGAATCCAGGGGGCGAGCTACGAGCAGTACTTC; CDR3 protein: CASSRIQGASYEQYF
V gene: TRBV5-1; J gene: TRBJ2-2; clone size: NA; D gene: TRBD2; CDR3 DNA: TGCGCCAGCAGCCCCCCAGCGGGAGGAGGCGGGGAGCTGTTTTTT; CDR3 protein: CASSPPAGGGGELFF
V gene: TRBV28; J gene: TRBJ2-7; clone size: NA; D gene: TRBD1; CDR3 DNA: TGTGCCAGCAGGAGGGACAGGCCCGACGAGCAGTACTTC; CDR3 protein: CASRRDRPDEQYF
V gene: TRBV9; J gene: TRBJ2-7; clone size: NA; D gene: TRBD2; CDR3 DNA: TGTGCCAGCACCTACGACGCGGGGGAGGGCAAGCAGTACTTC; CDR3 protein: CASTYDAGEGKQYF
V gene: TRBV29-1; J gene: TRBJ2-7; clone size: once; D gene: TRBD1; CDR3 DNA: TGCAGCGTCACATGGACAGGGGAAGGCGAGCAGTACTTC; CDR3 protein: CSVTWTGEGEQYF
V gene: TRBV5-6; J gene: TRBJ2-1; clone size: NA; D gene: NA; CDR3 DNA: TGTGCCAGCAGCTTCAGGGTAAGCTCCTACAATGAGCAGTTCTTC; CDR3 protein: CASSFRVSSYNEQFF